Following are 14 T cell receptor beta chains from one sample sequenced in a study of shared clonotypes between healthy human individuals. Here immunoSEQ multiplex PCR was the method, and the copy in TCRdb shows in-frame clones only, minus some. The sample shows some 1,900,000 clones, just under 95% of them seen only once. Naivety among CD8 cells was defined by CD45RO negativity and positive CCR7 selection, thereby excluding terminally differentiated effector memory CD45RA+ cells. Sample: naive CD8+ T cells sorted from blood. The receptors come from a man aged 18-30 years in good health.

The rearrangement links TRBV2 to TRBJ2-7; tentatively, D is TRBD2 (6 bases). V was trimmed by 1 base and J by 12 bases, leaving 10 bases between them. Germline V gene lookup returns CDR1 SNHLY and CDR2 FYNNEI. The CDR3 totals 11 residues. The CDR3 spells CASSEGVAVYF. For the CDR3, the DNA is TGTGCCAGCAGTGAAGGGGTAGCGGTGTACTTC.

The chain uses TRBV4-1 and TRBJ2-3; no reliable D call. Trimming removed 1 base from V and 4 bases from J, with 15 bases in between. CDR3 length: 16 residues. Germline assignment: CDR1 MGHRA and CDR2 YSYEKL. The CDR3 loop reads CASSQGQWVKADTQYF. The CDR3 DNA reads as TGCGCCAGCAGCCAAGGACAATGGGTTAAAGCAGATACGCAGTATTTT.

The chain joins TRBV5-6 to TRBJ2-7, with a tentative D call TRBD2 (6 bases). This CDR3 comprises 14 residues. Trimming stripped 1 base from V and 5 bases from J, with 13 bases between. CDR1 is SGHDT, CDR2 YYEEEE, per germline. The CDR3 sequence: CASSLQRRGDEQYF. CDR3 bases: TGTGCCAGCAGCTTGCAGCGGAGGGGAGACGAGCAGTACTTC.

V usage is TRBV7-2 and J usage is TRBJ2-1; TRBD2 is a possible D gene (5 bases). CDR1 and CDR2 from the germline V gene are SGHTA and FQGNSA. V lost 4 bases, J lost 4 bases, and 11 bases lay in between. The CDR3 sequence is 14 residues long. The CDR3 nucleotides are TGTGCCAGCAGCTCGATGGAGGTTTACAATGAGCAGTTCTTC. Translated, it gives CASSSMEVYNEQFF.

The V and J genes are TRBV19 and TRBJ2-7, with TRBD1 as a possible D gene (6 bases). The length of the CDR3 is 14 residues. V was trimmed by 3 bases and J by 4 bases, leaving 13 bases between them. Per germline, CDR1 LNHDA and CDR2 SQIVND (reference sequence). The CDR3: CASSIRDNIYEQYF. As DNA, the CDR3 is TGTGCCAGTAGTATCAGGGACAATATATACGAGCAGTACTTC.

This clone was seen a few times. CDR3 protein: CASSLDPAGAYGYTF. In DNA, the CDR3 is TGTGCCAGCAGTTTAGACCCGGCAGGGGCCTATGGCTACACCTTC. The chain links TRBV28 to TRBJ1-2; D possibly corresponds to TRBD1 (6 bases). Trimming cost V 2 bases and J 4 bases, with 14 bases left between them. The CDR3 spans 15 residues. From germline, CDR1 is MDHEN and CDR2 SYDVKM.

Points on this clone: Distinct nucleotide sequences in the sample also encode this CDR3. The V gene is TRBV27, the J gene TRBJ1-5; D is ambiguous. The germline V gene encodes CDR1 MNHEY and CDR2 SMNVEV (reference sequence). CDR3 size: 13 residues. V dropped 0 bases and J dropped 6 bases, with 6 bases sitting between them. CDR3 amino acids: CASSLSGSQPQHF. The CDR3 DNA is TGTGCCAGCAGTTTATCTGGGAGTCAGCCCCAGCATTTT.

The rearrangement uses TRBV7-8 and TRBJ1-5, with 7 positions matching TRBD1. V lost 1 base to trimming and J lost 1 base; unmatched junction nucleotides: 4. The CDR3 has 16 amino acids. Germline values: CDR1 SGHVS, CDR2 FQNEAQ. The CDR3 nucleotides read TGTGCCAGCAGCTTAGTGGGGACAGCGAGCAATCAGCCCCAGCATTTT. As protein: CASSLVGTASNQPQHF.

The rearrangement joins TRBV19 to TRBJ1-1, with D perhaps matching TRBD1 (5 bases). This CDR3 has 16 amino acids. Between the trimmed V and J ends, which lost 5 bases and 4 bases, there was a span of 20 bases. In germline, CDR1 is LNHDA, CDR2 SQIVND (reference sequence). CDR3 in DNA: TGTGCCAGTAGTCTCGGACACCCCGGAGCGGGCACTGAAGCTTTCTTT. The encoded protein is CASSLGHPGAGTEAFF.

This chain links TRBV2 with TRBJ2-7; 7 bases agree with TRBD1. This CDR3 contains 15 residues. Trimming at V came to 4 bases and at J to 2 bases, leaving 8 bases not matched to a gene. Germline V gene sequence: CDR1 SNHLY, CDR2 FYNNEI. DNA of the CDR3: TGTGCCAGCAGTGCGGTGACAGGGATAACCTACGAGCAGTACTTC. Translating gives CASSAVTGITYEQYF.

The V gene is TRBV11-3, the J gene TRBJ2-3, with 10 bases identical to TRBD1. Germline loops: CDR1 SGHNT, CDR2 YENEEA. The CDR3 is 17 residues long. J was trimmed by 0 bases and V by 5 bases; bases with no gene match: 8. Written as DNA, the CDR3 is TGTGCCAGCAGCGTTTCGACAGGGGGCCTTAGCACAGATACGCAGTATTTT. Translated, it gives CASSVSTGGLSTDTQYF.

Comments on this clone: The sample has other DNA sequences that encode this CDR3 too. This chain links TRBV5-6 with TRBJ1-1; D ambiguous. This CDR3 is built from 12 residues. Germline V gene data show CDR1 as SGHDT and CDR2 as YYEEEE. Trimming shortened V by 2 bases and J by 4 bases, and 6 bases separated the two germline ends. In DNA, the CDR3 is TGTGCCAGCAGCTTTAGTGGCACTGAAGCTTTCTTT. It codes for CASSFSGTEAFF.

This clone is a singleton in its sample. V usage is TRBV27 and J usage is TRBJ2-5; 9 positions match TRBD1. CDR1 and CDR2 from the germline V gene are MNHEY and SMNVEV (reference sequence). CDR3 length equals 16 residues. J was trimmed by 2 bases and V by 1 base; bases with no gene match: 5. Written as DNA, the CDR3 is TGTGCCAGCAGTTTATTACCGGGACAGGGTCAAGAGACCCAGTACTTC. Its translation: CASSLLPGQGQETQYF.

J is TRBJ2-5 and V is TRBV14; D not certain. The CDR3 is 16 amino acids. The germline V gene has CDR1 SGHDN and CDR2 FVKESK. V was pared by 0 bases and J by 2 bases, with 13 bases between. The CDR3 reads CASSQDPRAPQETQYF. CDR3 DNA sequence: TGTGCCAGCAGCCAAGACCCCCGGGCCCCACAAGAGACCCAGTACTTC.